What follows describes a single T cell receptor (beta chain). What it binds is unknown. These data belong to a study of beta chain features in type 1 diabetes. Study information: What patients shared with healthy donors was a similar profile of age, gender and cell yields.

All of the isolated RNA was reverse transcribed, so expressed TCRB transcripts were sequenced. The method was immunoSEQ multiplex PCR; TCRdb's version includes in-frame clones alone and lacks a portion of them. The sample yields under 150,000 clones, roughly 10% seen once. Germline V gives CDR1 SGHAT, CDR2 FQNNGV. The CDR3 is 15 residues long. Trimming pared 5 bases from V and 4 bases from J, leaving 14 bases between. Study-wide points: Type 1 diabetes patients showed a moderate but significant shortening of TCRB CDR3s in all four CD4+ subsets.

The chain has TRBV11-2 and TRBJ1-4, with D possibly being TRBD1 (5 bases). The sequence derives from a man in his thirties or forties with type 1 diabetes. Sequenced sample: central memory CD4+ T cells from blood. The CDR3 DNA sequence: TGTGCCAGCAGCCCCATCCAGGGCGGTAATGAAAAACTGTTTTTT. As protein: CASSPIQGGNEKLFF. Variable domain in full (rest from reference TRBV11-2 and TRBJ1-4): EAGVAQSPRYKIIEKRQSVAFWCNPISGHATLYWYQQILGQGPKLLIQFQNNGVVDDSQLPKDRFSAERLKGVDSTLKIQPAKLEDSAVYLCASSPIQGGNEKLFFGSGTQLSVL.